The clone carrying this T cell receptor beta chain was detected a few times. CDR3 length equals 14 residues. V dropped 3 bases and J dropped 7; count of bases not matched to a gene: 7. Per germline, CDR1 GTSNPN and CDR2 SVGIG (reference sequence). Molecular barcoding with unique molecular identifiers was used for the TCRbeta library. In TCRdb, the PCR reads were re-called with MiXCR into one record per CDR3 protein. In the table there are approximately 1,000,000 distinct CDR3 sequences, roughly 29% of which are singletons. This sample is part of a study of T-cell reconstitution after alpha-beta-depleted transplantation in children.

The V call is TRBV30, the J call TRBJ2-1; 9 bases align to TRBD1. Material: PBMCs, mostly from graft donor cells, obtained 360 days after TCRalphabeta/CD19-depleted stem cell transplant. This receptor was taken from a boy in the first two years of life who had a stem cell transplant for SCID, so the T cells may come from the graft donor. The DNA for the CDR3 is TGTGCCTGGAGCACCGGGACAGGGTATAATGAGCAGTTCTTC. Translating gives CAWSTGTGYNEQFF.